This T cell receptor (beta chain) was sequenced during a study of Graves' ophthalmopathy and Graves' hyperthyroidism. Study summary: Before any treatment was given, at initial diagnosis, peripheral blood was collected.

The authors amplified TCR beta CDR3 regions from RNA transcripts. An opening RT-PCR round employed HTBI primers and preceded a second-round multiplex PCR. TCRdb ran MiXCR on the multiplex PCR reads and lists one entry per CDR3 protein. This table has fewer than 600,000 distinct CDR3 sequences, 13% to 15% appearing once. The CDR3 is made up of 14 amino acids. V was pared by 6 bases and J by 5 bases, with 16 bases between. This clonotype was recorded at least ten times. This sequence was found in a woman between 25 and 40 years old with Graves' ophthalmopathy. The gene calls are TRBV12-3 or TRBV12-4 and TRBJ1-1; D might be TRBD1 (5 bases). Material for sequencing was blood. The CDR3 spells CASSRGRGETEAFF. CDR3 DNA: TGTGCCAGCAGCCGGGGACGGGGGGAAACTGAAGCTTTCTTT.